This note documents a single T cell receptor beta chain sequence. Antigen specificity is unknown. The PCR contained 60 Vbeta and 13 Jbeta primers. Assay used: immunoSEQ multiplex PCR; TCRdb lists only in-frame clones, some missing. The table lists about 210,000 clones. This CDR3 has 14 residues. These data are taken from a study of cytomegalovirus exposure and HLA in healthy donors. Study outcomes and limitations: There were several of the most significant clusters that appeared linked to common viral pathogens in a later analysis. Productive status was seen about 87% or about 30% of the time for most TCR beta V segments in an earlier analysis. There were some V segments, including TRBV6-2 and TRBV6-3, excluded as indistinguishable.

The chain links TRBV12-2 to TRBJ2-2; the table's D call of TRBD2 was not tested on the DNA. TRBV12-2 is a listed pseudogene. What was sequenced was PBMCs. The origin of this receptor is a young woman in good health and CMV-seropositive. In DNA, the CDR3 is TGTGCAAGTCGCCCCGTAGCGGACACCGGGGAGCTGTTTTTT. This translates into CASRPVADTGELFF.